What follows is one T cell receptor beta chain and its context. The antigen is unknown. Germline loops: CDR1 SGHDT, CDR2 YYEEEE. Deletions cut 0 bases from V and 3 bases from J, with 18 bases between. This CDR3 has 17 residues. This sample stems from a study of Graves' ophthalmopathy and Graves' hyperthyroidism. Study overall: Cases classed as stable hyperthyroidism had no ophthalmopathy within 18 months of follow-up.

Establishment of the diagnosis relied upon clinical symptoms, serum thyroxine, TRAb, thyroid ultrasound and orbital computed tomography. Study-level findings and limits: Ophthalmopathy progression predictions by the model showed around 72% specificity and approximately 67% sensitivity. A classifier, a 13-signature model, separated ophthalmopathy from stable hyperthyroidism with approximately 88% sensitivity and approximately 80% specificity.

Researchers took RNA transcripts and amplified TCR beta CDR3 regions from them. RT-PCR with HTBI primers came first, then second-round multiplex PCR. TCRdb recomputed calls from the multiplex PCR reads with MiXCR, one row per CDR3 protein. This repertoire shows 1 million to 1.3 million distinct CDR3 sequences, roughly 35% found once; its top ten account for approximately 12%. The sequence was obtained from an adult man with Graves' hyperthyroidism. The rearrangement uses TRBV5-6 and TRBJ1-1; D uncertain. The source material was peripheral blood or thyroid tissue (not recorded which). Here the CDR3 DNA reads TGTGCCAGCAGCTTGGCTTCCTTTCTGGGTGGATACACTGAAGCTTTCTTT. This translates into CASSLASFLGGYTEAFF.